These 3 T cell receptor beta chains were all obtained from the same sample, sequenced in a study of T-cell reconstitution after alpha-beta-depleted transplantation in children. For TCRbeta, the library was prepared with unique molecular identifiers. Each CDR3 protein gets one entry after TCRdb re-called the PCR reads with MiXCR. The repertoire has hundreds of thousands of distinct CDR3 sequences, roughly 23% of them found once; the top ten carry 11% to 15%. The input for sequencing was PBMCs, mostly from graft donor cells, taken 360 days after TCRalphabeta/CD19-depleted stem cell transplant. These receptors all come from a boy in the first two years of life who had a stem cell transplant for acute myeloid leukemia, so the T cells may come from the graft donor.

This chain connects TRBV9 to TRBJ2-3; 9 bases are shared with TRBD2. The CDR3 runs 17 residues. The trim removed 3 bases at V and 2 bases at J, leaving 10 bases unmatched. From germline, CDR1 is SGDLS and CDR2 YYNGEE. In nucleotides, the CDR3 is TGTGCCAGCAGCGAGCCCCTCAGCGGGGGGACCACAGATACGCAGTATTTT. Amino acids: CASSEPLSGGTTDTQYF.

The genes are TRBV20-1 and TRBJ2-2, with D possibly matching TRBD1 (6 bases). Germline values: CDR1 DFQATT, CDR2 SNEGSKA (reference sequence). CDR3 length: 15 residues. V lost 5 bases and J 1 base, leaving 14 bases between the germline ends. The CDR3 region is CSAPGQGLNTGELFF. Here the CDR3 DNA reads TGCAGTGCTCCGGGTCAGGGGCTGAACACCGGGGAGCTGTTTTTT.

The V call is TRBV10-3, the J call TRBJ2-2, with D unclear. V lost 7 bases, J lost 0 bases, and 12 bases lay in between. The CDR3 length is 15 residues. CDR1 and CDR2 (germline): ENHRY, SYGVKD. The DNA for the CDR3 is TGTGCCATCACCTCCGACAAAGCGAACACCGGGGAGCTGTTTTTT. Residues: CAITSDKANTGELFF.